The rows below give T cell receptor beta chains drawn from one sample of a study of blood T cell repertoires in COVID-19. Produced via immunoSEQ multiplex PCR; TCRdb's table is partial and in-frame only. Of more than 35,000 clones listed, approximately 91% are singletons. Sequenced sample: peripheral blood. The receptors derive from a man in his 60s with active COVID-19. Each CDR3 is given with its conserved first and last residue. D genes are given only for firm matches. Clone size appears in some rows only: once, few, many, or a class for an expanded clone.

d_call clone_size j_call v_call cdr3_aa cdr3_nt
TRBD1 NA TRBJ1-2 TRBV3-1/TRBV3-2 CASRPGQGQVGYTF TGTGCCAGCAGACCCGGACAGGGCCAGGTCGGCTACACCTTC
NA NA TRBJ2-1 TRBV10-3 CAISGSGLKYNEQFF TGTGCCATCAGTGGGTCGGGACTTAAATACAATGAGCAGTTCTTC
NA once TRBJ2-6 TRBV18 CASSPPTVDSGANVLTF TGTGCCAGCTCACCCCCGACAGTCGACTCTGGGGCCAACGTCCTGACTTTC
NA NA TRBJ2-3 TRBV4-1 CASSQGGPMYTDTQYF TGCGCCAGCAGCCAGGGAGGACCGATGTACACAGATACGCAGTATTTT
NA NA TRBJ2-7 TRBV5-1 CASSLEGMGPYEQYF TGCGCCAGCAGCTTGGAGGGGATGGGGCCCTACGAGCAGTACTTC
NA NA TRBJ2-7 TRBV9 CASSSLTLGEQYF TGTGCCAGCAGCTCCTTGACTCTGGGCGAGCAGTACTTC
NA NA TRBJ2-7 TRBV19 CASSIRGSSYEQYF TGTGCCAGTAGTATCCGTGGTAGCTCCTACGAGCAGTACTTC
TRBD2 NA TRBJ2-3 TRBV13 CASSLGRLAGAEDTQYF TGTGCCAGCAGCTTAGGGAGACTAGCGGGAGCGGAAGATACGCAGTATTTT
NA NA TRBJ2-3 TRBV30 CAWIRGNTDTQYF TGTGCCTGGATACGAGGGAACACAGATACGCAGTATTTT
TRBD1 NA TRBJ1-1 TRBV25-1 CASSEPGQGGTEAFF TGTGCCAGCAGTGAACCCGGACAGGGAGGGACTGAAGCTTTCTTT